The T cell receptor beta chain under discussion was sequenced for a study of T-cell memory formation after mild COVID-19. Turning to the study itself: The two donors had largely donor-specific TCR clusters. Study-level results: Those CD4+ clones that contracted were mainly in CM and EM (CD8+ ones in EMRA).

J lost 9 bases, V lost 6 bases, and 12 bases had no gene match. The CDR3 is 16 amino acids. Germline-derived CDR1 and CDR2 are MNHEY and SVGEGT. This clonotype was observed a few times. Its antigen is as yet unknown. The TCR alpha and TCR beta cDNA libraries, bearing sample barcodes and UMIs, were generated by 5'RACE using constant-segment primers. TCRdb redid the calling of the 5' RACE reads with MiXCR, one entry per CDR3 protein. The repertoire holds approximately 580,000 distinct CDR3 sequences, with over 20% as singletons. The source is an adult woman who had mild COVID-19 (a few samples of this study predate the infection). Cell type and time point are not known. V usage is TRBV6-2 or TRBV6-3 and J usage is TRBJ2-1, with 12 bases fitting TRBD2. The specimen sequenced was PBMCs or a T cell subset sorted from them (not recorded which). This chain's CDR3 is CASSGLAGTQGSEQFF. For the CDR3, the DNA is TGTGCCAGCAGCGGACTAGCGGGGACCCAGGGGAGTGAGCAGTTCTTC.